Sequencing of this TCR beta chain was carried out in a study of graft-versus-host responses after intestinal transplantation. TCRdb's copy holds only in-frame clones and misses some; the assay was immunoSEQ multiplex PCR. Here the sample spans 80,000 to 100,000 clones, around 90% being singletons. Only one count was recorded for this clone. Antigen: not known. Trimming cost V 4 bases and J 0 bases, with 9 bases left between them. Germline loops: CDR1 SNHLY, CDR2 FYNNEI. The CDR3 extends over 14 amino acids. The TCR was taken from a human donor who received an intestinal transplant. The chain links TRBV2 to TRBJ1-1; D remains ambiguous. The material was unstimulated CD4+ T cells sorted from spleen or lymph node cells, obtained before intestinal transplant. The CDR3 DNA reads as TGTGCCAGCAGTGTAGGCCGGGTGAACACTGAAGCTTTCTTT. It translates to CASSVGRVNTEAFF.